The 29 T cell receptor beta chains presented below share a single source sample, sequenced in a study of cytomegalovirus exposure and HLA in healthy donors. The PCR had 60 Vbeta and 13 Jbeta primers. The method was immunoSEQ multiplex PCR; TCRdb's version includes in-frame clones alone and lacks a portion of them. The sample gives 110,000 to 150,000 clones, 77% of which show up once; about 4% is in the top ten. The sample consisted of PBMCs. The receptors derive from a male donor in good health and CMV-seronegative.

The chain combines TRBV29-1 with TRBJ1-2; 7 nucleotides agree with TRBD1. The ends lost 2 bases at V and 7 bases at J; junction bases unmatched: 7. This CDR3 contains 13 residues. Germline CDR1 SQVTM, CDR2 ANQGSEA. Written as DNA, the CDR3 is TGCAGCGTTGAACCGACAGGGATTCGTGGCTACACCTTC. Its translation: CSVEPTGIRGYTF.

Remarks on this clone: Other DNA sequences in the sample encode the same CDR3. The chain links TRBV19 to TRBJ1-2, with D uncertain. Trimming stripped 3 bases from V and 0 bases from J, with 11 bases between. Germline CDR1 reads LNHDA; CDR2 reads SQIVND (reference sequence). The length of the CDR3 is 15 residues. The CDR3 DNA reads TGTGCCAGTAGTATCAGTTATCTAGCTAACTATGGCTACACCTTC. This gives the protein CASSISYLANYGYTF.

This clone was picked up a small number of times. V and J are TRBV5-4 and TRBJ2-5; weak D call: TRBD2 (6 bases). Trimming stripped 4 bases from V and 3 bases from J, with 28 bases between. Germline loops: CDR1 SGHNT, CDR2 YYREEE (reference sequence). This CDR3 contains 19 residues. CDR3 residues: CASSQGPGSTGTQEETQYF. For the CDR3, the DNA is TGTGCCAGCAGCCAAGGGCCAGGGTCAACCGGGACTCAAGAAGAGACCCAGTACTTC.

The gene calls are TRBV7-9 and TRBJ2-7; D possibly corresponds to TRBD1 (6 bases). The CDR3 is made up of 15 amino acids. V lost 5 bases, J lost 5 bases, and 19 bases lay in between. Germline V gives CDR1 SEHNR, CDR2 FQNEAQ (reference sequence). The CDR3 here is CASSRDRQVGDEQYF. The CDR3 region has the DNA TGTGCCAGCAGCCGCGACCGACAGGTAGGAGACGAGCAGTACTTC.

The chain couples TRBV11-2 to TRBJ2-5, with TRBD2 as a possible D gene (6 bases). This CDR3 has 16 residues. Trimming shortened V by 5 bases and J by 2 bases, and 18 bases separated the two germline ends. Germline V lookup: CDR1 SGHAT, CDR2 FQNNGV. Here the CDR3 DNA reads TGTGCCAGCAGCCCCAGACTGGCACGGGGGCAAGAGACCCAGTACTTC. This gives the protein CASSPRLARGQETQYF.

The chain couples TRBV13 to TRBJ2-5; 9 nucleotides agree with TRBD1. The better agreement between TRBJ2-7 and the DNA end casts doubt on the J call. CDR3 size: 15 residues. CDR1 is PRHDT, CDR2 FYEKMQ, per germline (reference sequence). CDR3 sequence: CASSSRDRATYEQYF. The CDR3 DNA sequence: TGTGCCAGCAGCTCCCGGGACAGGGCAACCTACGAGCAGTACTTC.

This clone was observed a single time. The chain links TRBV30 to TRBJ1-1; possibly TRBD1 for D (5 bases). The length of the CDR3 is 13 residues. V was shortened by 0 bases and J by 1 base, with 6 bases between the two germline ends. Germline V CDR1 and CDR2: GTSNPN, SVGIG (reference sequence). The CDR3 DNA reads TGTGCCTGGAGTGTCGGGGGGAACACTGAAGCTTTCTTT. Protein: CAWSVGGNTEAFF.

The V and J genes are TRBV5-5 and TRBJ2-7, with TRBD1 identical over 9 bases. Germline V lookup: CDR1 SGHKS, CDR2 YYEKEE (reference sequence). The CDR3 extends over 14 amino acids. Losses at the gene ends were 1 base for V and 4 bases for J; bases not matched to a gene: 3. The CDR3 sequence: CASSLTGGMYEQYF. The CDR3 coding sequence is TGTGCCAGCAGCTTGACAGGGGGCATGTACGAGCAGTACTTC. The full variable domain, completed using reference TRBV5-5 and TRBJ2-7, is DAGVTQSPTHLIKTRGQQVTLRCSPISGHKSVSWYQQVLGQGPQFIFQYYEKEERGRGNFPDRFSARQFPNYSSELNVNALLLGDSALYLCASSLTGGMYEQYFGPGTRLTVT.

This clone was observed a handful of times. This sequence joins TRBV19 and TRBJ1-2; 8 bases agree with TRBD1. This CDR3 is built from 16 residues. Per germline, CDR1 LNHDA and CDR2 SQIVND (reference sequence). V lost 3 bases to trimming and J lost 8 bases; unmatched junction nucleotides: 14. CDR3 coding DNA: TGTGCCAGTAGTATCGAGTCCAGGGGGCGAGGATTCGGCTACACCTTC. This sequence encodes CASSIESRGRGFGYTF.

The chain links TRBV7-3 to TRBJ2-7; the match to TRBD1 covers 9 bases. The V gene's germline CDR1 is SGHTA and CDR2 FQGTGA. Germline trimming cut 0 bases from V and 5 bases from J; bases unmatched to any gene: 8. The CDR3 runs to 16 residues. Written as DNA, the CDR3 is TGTGCCAGCAGCTTAACCCCCGGGACAGGGAGAGACGAGCAGTACTTC. Protein: CASSLTPGTGRDEQYF.

This chain joins TRBV4-2 and TRBJ2-2; D is unclear. Germline V gene sequence: CDR1 LGHNA, CDR2 YNFKEQ. CDR3 length: 14 residues. Between the trimmed V and J ends, which lost 5 bases and 6 bases, there was a span of 13 bases. This CDR3 is CASSSNSNAGELFF. The CDR3 nucleotides read TGTGCCAGCAGCTCCAATTCTAACGCCGGGGAGCTGTTTTTT.

The CDR3 loop is CASSVEAGEFTDTQYF. For the CDR3, the DNA is TGTGCCAGCAGCGTAGAGGCAGGGGAGTTCACAGATACGCAGTATTTT. This chain uses TRBV9 with TRBJ2-3; D is perhaps TRBD1 (6 bases). Trimming removed 0 bases at V and 2 bases at J, with 13 bases between. Germline loops: CDR1 SGDLS, CDR2 YYNGEE. This CDR3 has 16 residues.

The chain employs TRBV7-3 and TRBJ2-1, with TRBD2 matching over 9 bases. CDR1 is SGHTA, CDR2 FQGTGA, per germline. With V trimmed by 2 bases and J by 2 bases, 4 bases remained unmatched. The CDR3 length is 16 residues. CDR3 amino acids: CASSLASGATYNEQFF. As DNA, the CDR3 is TGTGCCAGCAGCTTAGCTAGCGGGGCGACCTACAATGAGCAGTTCTTC.

V and J are TRBV6-1 and TRBJ2-3; 12 nucleotides line up with TRBD2. Germline CDR1 is MNHNS and CDR2 is SASEGT. Trimming at V came to 10 bases and at J to 4 bases, leaving 9 bases not matched to a gene. There are 15 residues in the CDR3. This CDR3 reads CATSGLAGLSDTQYF. The CDR3 bases are TGTGCCACCTCTGGACTAGCGGGACTCTCAGATACGCAGTATTTT.

The chain recombines TRBV18 with TRBJ2-7; possible D gene TRBD1, 6 bases. Trimming removed 2 bases from V and 11 bases from J, with 19 bases in between. Germline loops: CDR1 KGHSH, CDR2 LQKENI. The CDR3 runs 14 residues. CDR3 amino acids: CASSPAARGTREYF. The CDR3 bases are TGTGCCAGCTCACCAGCAGCACGAGGGACAAGGGAGTACTTC.

This chain joins TRBV5-4 and TRBJ2-7; D is possibly TRBD1 (6 bases). Trimming took off 2 bases at V and 5 bases at J, with 11 bases between the two ends. This CDR3 spans 13 amino acids. In germline, CDR1 is SGHNT, CDR2 YYREEE (reference sequence). CDR3 residues: CASSLQGSDEQYF. In nucleotides, the CDR3 is TGTGCCAGCAGCTTACAGGGATCCGACGAGCAGTACTTC.

The chain combines TRBV27 with TRBJ1-2, with D maybe TRBD1 (6 bases). Germline values: CDR1 MNHEY, CDR2 SMNVEV (reference sequence). The length of the CDR3 is 14 residues. V was clipped by 2 bases and J by 7 bases, with 14 bases between them. CDR3 bases: TGTGCCAGCAGTTTACGCGGGGGCGCGGGTGGCTACACCTTC. Its protein product is CASSLRGGAGGYTF.

The chain uses TRBV4-1 and TRBJ2-7, with D possibly TRBD1 on 5 matching bases. CDR1 is MGHRA and CDR2 is YSYEKL in the germline V gene. Between the trimmed V and J ends, which lost 0 bases and 2 bases, there was a span of 11 bases. The CDR3 is 15 amino acids. The CDR3 DNA reads TGCGCCAGCAGCCAAGAGAGGCGGACAACCTACGAGCAGTACTTC. This gives the protein CASSQERRTTYEQYF.

This chain links TRBV5-1 with TRBJ1-5; 7 bases are shared with TRBD1. The V gene end was trimmed by 4 bases and the J gene end by 2 bases; junction bases not matched to a gene: 3. The CDR3 loop spans 14 amino acids. CDR1 and CDR2 (germline): SGHRS, YFSETQ. The CDR3 sequence is CASSPRGGNQPQHF. Here the CDR3 DNA reads TGCGCCAGCAGCCCCAGGGGGGGCAATCAGCCCCAGCATTTT.

The chain combines TRBV6-1 with TRBJ2-3; 10 nucleotides agree with TRBD2. The germline V gene has CDR1 MNHNS and CDR2 SASEGT. The CDR3 is made up of 18 amino acids. Trimming cost V 0 bases and J 6 bases; bases outside gene matches: 12. CDR3 sequence: CASSEALLASGGGDTQYF. CDR3 coding DNA: TGTGCCAGCAGTGAAGCGCTTCTGGCTAGCGGGGGAGGGGATACGCAGTATTTT.

The chain is built from TRBV6-1 and TRBJ1-1; 9 positions agree with TRBD1. The CDR3 runs to 14 residues. Germline CDR1 reads MNHNS; CDR2 reads SASEGT. The V gene end was trimmed by 5 bases and the J gene end by 4 bases; junction bases not matched to a gene: 5. The CDR3 here is CASSNRDRATEAFF. The CDR3 region has the DNA TGTGCCAGCAGTAACCGGGACAGGGCCACTGAAGCTTTCTTT.

This clone showed up just a few times. The chain has TRBV6-6 and TRBJ1-2; D possibly corresponds to TRBD1 (6 bases). The CDR3 covers 14 residues. CDR1 MNHNY and CDR2 SVGAGI come from the germline V gene (reference sequence). V was pared by 2 bases and J by 8 bases, with 15 bases between. The CDR3 region is CASSYVGGADGYTF. In nucleotides, the CDR3 is TGTGCCAGCAGTTACGTGGGGGGGGCCGACGGCTACACCTTC.

This clone was seen a single time. The chain couples TRBV27 to TRBJ1-3; D uncertain. Deletions cut 5 bases from V and 3 bases from J, with 14 bases between. Per germline, CDR1 MNHEY and CDR2 SMNVEV (reference sequence). The CDR3 contains 15 residues. CDR3 protein: CASSQEGLLGNTIYF. In DNA, the CDR3 is TGTGCCAGCAGTCAGGAGGGCTTGCTTGGAAACACCATATATTTT.

This chain uses TRBV9 with TRBJ2-7, with TRBD2 matching over 11 bases. CDR3 length: 16 residues. Trimming at V came to 0 bases and at J to 4 bases, leaving 6 bases not matched to a gene. Germline loops: CDR1 SGDLS, CDR2 YYNGEE. The CDR3 DNA reads TGTGCCAGCAGCGTAGGAGCTAGCGGGGGGTCGTACGAGCAGTACTTC. This encodes CASSVGASGGSYEQYF.

The J gene is TRBJ2-1, the V gene TRBV9, with D perhaps TRBD1 (6 bases). Germline assignment: CDR1 SGDLS and CDR2 YYNGEE. The V end lost 4 bases, the J end lost 6 bases, and 17 bases lay between the germline ends. This CDR3 has 15 amino acids. CDR3 sequence (DNA): TGTGCCAGCAGCCCCCCAGGGGTCTCGGGCAATGAGCAGTTCTTC. Residues: CASSPPGVSGNEQFF.

In its sample, this clone was seen a few times. The chain has TRBV10-3 and TRBJ2-2, with 9 bases aligning to TRBD2. The CDR3 loop spans 17 amino acids. The germline CDR1 and CDR2 sequences are ENHRY and SYGVKD. The ends lost 3 bases at V and 6 bases at J; junction bases unmatched: 11. For the CDR3, the DNA is TGTGCCATCAGTGAATCCCTCGCGGGAGGGCTTGCCGGGGAGCTGTTTTTT. This gives the protein CAISESLAGGLAGELFF.

The V call is TRBV11-2, the J call TRBJ2-1; 8 bases agree with TRBD2. V lost 1 base to trimming and J lost 3 bases; unmatched junction nucleotides: 2. CDR1 is SGHAT, CDR2 FQNNGV, per germline. This CDR3 spans 15 amino acids. This chain's CDR3 is CASSLGSGGYNEQFF. The CDR3 DNA follows: TGTGCCAGCAGCTTAGGGAGCGGGGGCTACAATGAGCAGTTCTTC.

This clone came up once. This chain connects TRBV5-1 to TRBJ2-7; possibly TRBD2 for D (6 bases). Trimming pared 4 bases from V and 0 bases from J, leaving 14 bases between. Germline CDR1 and CDR2: SGHRS and YFSETQ. This CDR3 has 15 amino acids. CDR3 bases: TGCGCCAGCAGCCTGAGGGACGGGAGCTCCTACGAGCAGTACTTC. Protein product: CASSLRDGSSYEQYF.

This CDR3 reads CASSAGAANEKLFF. CDR3 in DNA: TGTGCCAGCTCGGCAGGGGCAGCTAATGAAAAACTGTTTTTT. This chain uses TRBV18 with TRBJ1-4, with TRBD1 as a possible D gene (6 bases). This CDR3 is built from 14 residues. V was clipped by 6 bases and J by 3 bases, with 11 bases between them. The V gene's germline CDR1 is KGHSH and CDR2 LQKENI.